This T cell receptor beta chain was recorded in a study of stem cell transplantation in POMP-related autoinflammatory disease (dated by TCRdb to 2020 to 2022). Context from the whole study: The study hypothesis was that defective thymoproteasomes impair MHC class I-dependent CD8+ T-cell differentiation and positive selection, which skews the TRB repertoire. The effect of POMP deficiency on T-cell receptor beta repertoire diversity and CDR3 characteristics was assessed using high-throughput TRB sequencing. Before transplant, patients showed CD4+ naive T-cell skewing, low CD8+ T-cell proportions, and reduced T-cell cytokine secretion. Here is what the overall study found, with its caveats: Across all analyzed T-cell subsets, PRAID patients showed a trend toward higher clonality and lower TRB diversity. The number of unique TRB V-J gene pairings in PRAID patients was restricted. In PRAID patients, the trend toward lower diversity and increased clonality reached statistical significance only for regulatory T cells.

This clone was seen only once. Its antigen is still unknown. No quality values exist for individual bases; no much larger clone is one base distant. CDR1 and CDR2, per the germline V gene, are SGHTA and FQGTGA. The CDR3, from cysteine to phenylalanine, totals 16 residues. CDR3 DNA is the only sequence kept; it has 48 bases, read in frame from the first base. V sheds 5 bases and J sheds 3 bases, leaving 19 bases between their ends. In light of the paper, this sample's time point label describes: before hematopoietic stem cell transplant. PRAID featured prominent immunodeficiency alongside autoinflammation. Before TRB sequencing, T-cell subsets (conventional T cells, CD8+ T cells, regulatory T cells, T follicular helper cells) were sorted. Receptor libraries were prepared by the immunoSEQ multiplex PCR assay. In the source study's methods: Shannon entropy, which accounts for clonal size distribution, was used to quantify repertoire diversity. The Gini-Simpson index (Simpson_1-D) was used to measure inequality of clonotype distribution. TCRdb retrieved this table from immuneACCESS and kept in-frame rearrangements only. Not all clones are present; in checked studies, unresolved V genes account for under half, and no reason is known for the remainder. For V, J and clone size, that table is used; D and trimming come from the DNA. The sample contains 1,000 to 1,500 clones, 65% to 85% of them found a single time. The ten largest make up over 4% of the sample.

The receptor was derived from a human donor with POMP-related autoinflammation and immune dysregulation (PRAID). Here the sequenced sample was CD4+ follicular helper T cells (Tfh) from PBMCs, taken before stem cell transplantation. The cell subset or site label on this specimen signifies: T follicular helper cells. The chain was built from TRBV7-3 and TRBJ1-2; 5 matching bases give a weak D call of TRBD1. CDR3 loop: CASSPDGTGPYYGYTF. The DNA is TGTGCCAGCAGCCCAGACGGGACGGGGCCTTACTATGGCTACACCTTC.